This section outlines one T cell receptor (beta chain) sequence together with its context. As yet, its antigen is unknown. The sample belongs to a study of T cell responses to AZD1222 COVID-19 vaccine. With 2 bases removed from V and 0 bases from J, the gap between germline ends came to 11 bases. Germline CDR1 reads MNHEY; CDR2 reads SVGEGT. The length of the CDR3 is 16 residues. Some clones are missing from TCRdb's copy, which holds only in-frame ones; the method was immunoSEQ multiplex PCR. The repertoire includes around 75,000 clones, more than 70% of them detected once, and approximately 11% sits in the top ten. Findings and limits, study-wide: Seropositive AZD1222 recipients at baseline numbered only 6 or 7. Possibly, clonal diversity was underestimated; donors were largely white British and included more females. Reportedly, nearly half the spike-specific TCRs target unmutated variant regions. Repertoire sampling happened only post peak T cell response.

The sequencing here drew on peripheral blood, taken 28 days after the second dose of the MenACWY control vaccine. The V gene is TRBV6-2 or TRBV6-3, the J gene TRBJ1-5; D is uncertain. The sequence derives from an adult who received the MenACWY meningococcal vaccine as a control. CDR3 protein: CASSYGGPYSNQPQHF. Written as DNA, the CDR3 is TGTGCCAGCAGTTACGGAGGGCCCTATAGCAATCAGCCCCAGCATTTT.